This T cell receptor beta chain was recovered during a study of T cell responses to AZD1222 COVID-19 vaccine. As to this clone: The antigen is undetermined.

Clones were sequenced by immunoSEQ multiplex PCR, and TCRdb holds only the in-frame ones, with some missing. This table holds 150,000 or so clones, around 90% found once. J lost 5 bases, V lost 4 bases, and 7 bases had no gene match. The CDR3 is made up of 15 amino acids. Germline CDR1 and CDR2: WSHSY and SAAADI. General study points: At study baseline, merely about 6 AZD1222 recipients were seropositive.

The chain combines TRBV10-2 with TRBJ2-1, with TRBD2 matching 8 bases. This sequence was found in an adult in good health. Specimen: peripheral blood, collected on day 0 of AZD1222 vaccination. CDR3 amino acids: CASSVSSGRNNEQFF. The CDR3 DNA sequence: TGCGCCAGCAGTGTTTCAAGCGGGAGAAACAATGAGCAGTTCTTC.